Listed below are T cell receptor beta chains from one sample, sequenced in a study of early T cells in non-severe SARS-CoV-2 infection. TCRdb re-derived calls from the 5' RACE reads in MiXCR, one entry per CDR3 protein. The sample consists of roughly 51,000 distinct CDR3 sequences, around 10% of them appearing once. Sequencing was carried out using whole blood. Receptors were obtained from an adult who was a healthcare worker with PCR-confirmed SARS-CoV-2 infection or an uninfected control (not recorded which). Both conserved end residues are part of each CDR3. The D gene is left open where the match is weak. For some rows the clone size is stated as once, few or many, or as a class when expanded; others skip it.

abundance | d_gene | j_gene | v_gene | CDR3aa | CDR3nt
many | TRBD2 | TRBJ2-1 | TRBV29-1 | CSVEKLAGGGNEQFF | TGCAGCGTTGAGAAACTAGCGGGAGGGGGTAATGAGCAGTTCTTC
medium-sized | - | TRBJ1-1 | TRBV28 | CASSVSGVIDTEAFF | TGTGCCAGCAGCGTAAGCGGGGTGATTGACACTGAAGCTTTCTTT
- | - | TRBJ2-3 | TRBV29-1 | CSGARDTQYF | TGCAGCGGCGCTAGGGATACGCAGTATTTT
many | - | TRBJ1-5 | TRBV9 | CASSGTVGSNQPQHF | TGTGCCAGCAGCGGAACCGTGGGGAGCAATCAGCCCCAGCATTTT
once | TRBD1 | TRBJ2-1 | TRBV25-1 | CASSDAGQVVVEQFF | TGTGCCAGCAGTGATGCGGGACAGGTCGTCGTTGAGCAGTTCTTC
many | TRBD2 | TRBJ2-1 | TRBV5-4 | CASSGAPLAGGQASYNEQFF | TGTGCCAGCAGCGGAGCACCCTTAGCGGGAGGGCAGGCGTCCTACAATGAGCAGTTCTTC
many | TRBD2 | TRBJ2-1 | TRBV27 | CASSLRLAGPNEQFF | TGTGCCAGCAGTCTACGACTAGCGGGGCCGAATGAGCAGTTCTTC
many | - | TRBJ2-5 | TRBV2 | CASSEAWDGPETQYF | TGTGCCAGCAGTGAGGCTTGGGACGGCCCTGAGACCCAGTACTTC
many | - | TRBJ2-2 | TRBV2 | CASSDRGTGELFF | TGTGCCAGCAGTGATCGGGGGACCGGGGAGCTGTTTTTT
many | - | TRBJ2-2 | TRBV29-1 | CSVEAPTGELFF | TGCAGCGTTGAGGCTCCCACCGGGGAGCTGTTTTTT
few | TRBD1 | TRBJ1-2 | TRBV6-6 | CASSYSMGGQANYGYTF | TGTGCCAGCAGTTACTCGATGGGAGGACAGGCAAACTATGGCTACACCTTC
- | - | TRBJ2-7 | TRBV7-9 | CASSPLSEQYF | TGTGCCAGCAGCCCCCTTTCCGAGCAGTACTTC
many | - | TRBJ2-7 | TRBV11-2 | CASSLEGGSAGEQYF | TGTGCCAGCAGCTTAGAGGGGGGTTCAGCGGGCGAGCAGTACTTC
- | - | TRBJ1-1 | TRBV28 | CASRPWGRGKMNTEAFF | TGTGCCAGCAGACCATGGGGGAGGGGTAAAATGAACACTGAAGCTTTCTTT
many | - | TRBJ2-7 | TRBV14 | CASSSVYQGYEQYF | TGTGCCAGCAGCTCCGTTTATCAGGGTTACGAGCAGTACTTC
many | TRBD1 | TRBJ2-3 | TRBV24-1 | CATSDLPTGGSTDTQYF | TGTGCCACCAGTGATTTGCCTACAGGGGGGAGCACAGATACGCAGTATTTT
- | - | TRBJ2-3 | TRBV28 | CASFSGATPDTQYF | TGTGCCAGCTTCTCGGGGGCCACGCCAGATACGCAGTATTTT
few | TRBD2 | TRBJ2-1 | TRBV20-1 | CSASALLAGVNEQFF | TGCAGTGCTAGCGCCCTACTAGCGGGAGTAAATGAGCAGTTCTTC
many | - | TRBJ2-6 | TRBV7-9 | CASSSTRGTAAGANVLTF | TGTGCCAGCAGCTCCACCCGCGGGACGGCGGCCGGGGCCAACGTCCTGACTTTC
many | - | TRBJ1-3 | TRBV4-1 | CASSQGESSGNTIYF | TGCGCCAGCAGCCAAGGGGAGAGCTCTGGAAACACCATATATTTT
- | - | TRBJ1-1 | TRBV6-5 | CASRKGITEAFF | TGTGCCAGCAGGAAAGGGATTACTGAAGCTTTCTTT
many | - | TRBJ2-3 | TRBV9 | CASSASLGATDTQYF | TGTGCCAGCAGCGCCTCCCTAGGGGCGACAGATACGCAGTATTTT
- | - | TRBJ1-1 | TRBV12-3/TRBV12-4 | CASSLTMNTEAFF | TGTGCCAGCAGTTTAACAATGAACACTGAAGCTTTCTTT
many | - | TRBJ1-1 | TRBV29-1 | CSVDNTEAFF | TGCAGCGTTGATAACACTGAAGCTTTCTTT
many | - | TRBJ2-7 | TRBV20-1 | CSAPGPLYEQYF | TGCAGTGCCCCGGGCCCCCTCTACGAGCAGTACTTC
few | - | TRBJ2-7 | TRBV6-2/TRBV6-3 | CASSYFAHLLSEQYF | TGTGCCAGCAGTTACTTCGCCCACCTTCTCTCCGAGCAGTACTTC
- | - | TRBJ1-1 | TRBV7-8 | CASSTARGPTEAFF | TGTGCCAGCAGCACCGCACGGGGCCCCACTGAAGCTTTCTTT
few | TRBD2 | TRBJ2-3 | TRBV7-8 | CASSLSGILIDTQYF | TGTGCCAGCAGCCTCAGCGGGATCTTGATTGATACGCAGTATTTT
many | TRBD1 | TRBJ1-5 | TRBV18 | CASSFDRVFQPQHF | TGTGCCAGCTCATTCGACAGGGTTTTCCAGCCCCAGCATTTT
many | - | TRBJ1-1 | TRBV6-2/TRBV6-3 | CASGPRMGPVNTEAFF | TGTGCCAGCGGCCCCCGTATGGGCCCTGTGAACACTGAAGCTTTCTTT
many | - | TRBJ2-1 | TRBV7-9 | CASSLVTRNNEQFF | TGTGCCAGCAGCTTAGTGACGCGGAACAATGAGCAGTTCTTC
once | - | TRBJ1-1 | TRBV29-1 | CSVYSQGSYTEAFF | TGCAGCGTTTACAGCCAGGGTTCATACACTGAAGCTTTCTTT
many | - | TRBJ1-1 | TRBV6-6 | CAGGYRLNTEAFF | TGTGCCGGGGGGTACCGTCTGAACACTGAAGCTTTCTTT
many | - | TRBJ2-7 | TRBV28 | CASSFPSGAAYEQYF | TGTGCCAGCAGTTTCCCCTCGGGAGCCGCCTACGAGCAGTACTTC
- | TRBD2 | TRBJ2-1 | TRBV7-8 | CASSNPGLGYNEQFF | TGTGCCAGCAGCAATCCGGGACTAGGGTACAATGAGCAGTTCTTC
once | TRBD1 | TRBJ1-5 | TRBV27 | CASSGTGRQPQHF | TGTGCCAGCAGTGGGACAGGGCGTCAGCCCCAGCATTTT
many | TRBD1 | TRBJ1-4 | TRBV13 | CASSLGQGAANEKLFF | TGTGCCAGCAGCCTTGGACAGGGGGCGGCTAATGAAAAACTGTTTTTT
- | - | TRBJ2-1 | TRBV12-2 | CASRYGTSVSYNEQFF | TGTGCAAGTCGCTACGGGACTAGCGTCTCCTACAATGAGCAGTTCTTC
many | - | TRBJ1-2 | TRBV20-1 | CSASLGSNYGYTF | TGCAGTGCTTCCCTGGGATCGAACTATGGCTACACCTTC
few | TRBD2 | TRBJ2-1 | TRBV5-1 | CASMASGRAVYNEQFF | TGCGCCAGCATGGCTAGCGGGAGGGCCGTCTACAATGAGCAGTTCTTC
few | - | TRBJ1-5 | TRBV6-1 | CASREGRYNQPQHF | TGTGCCAGCAGAGAAGGACGGTACAATCAGCCCCAGCATTTT
many | TRBD1 | TRBJ1-1 | TRBV29-1 | CSPWTGGRTEAFF | TGCAGCCCCTGGACAGGGGGACGAACTGAAGCTTTCTTT